This TCR beta chain was sequenced for a study of shared clonotypes between healthy human individuals. Turning to the study itself: Each donor had three CD4 naive, three CD4 memory, two CD8 naive and one CD8 memory plate.

All the donors were Caucasian adults who lived in Nashville, Tennessee. Findings of the study overall: Estimated richness was generally greater in naive than memory subsets. Some naive CD4 clonotypes, roughly 5%, turned up in common across several donors.

The CDR3 totals 17 residues. Trimming stripped 0 bases from V and 0 bases from J, with 13 bases between. From germline, CDR1 is SGDLS and CDR2 YYNGEE. Clones were sequenced by immunoSEQ multiplex PCR, and TCRdb holds only the in-frame ones, with some missing. The sample contains roughly 2.6 million clones, more than 80% of which appear only once. Remarks on this clone: No antigen is known for it.

The chain employs TRBV9 and TRBJ2-1; D might be TRBD1 (5 bases). The TCR comes from a man between 18 and 35 years old in good health. Sequenced material: naive CD4+ T cells sorted from blood. Subset here: CD45RA+ positively selected. The CDR3 sequence is CASSVGQGLNSYNEQFF. The DNA for the CDR3 is TGTGCCAGCAGCGTAGGTCAGGGCCTGAACTCCTACAATGAGCAGTTCTTC.